The 30 T cell receptor beta chains below were found in one sample sequenced in a study of graft-versus-host responses after intestinal transplantation. The repertoire was sequenced with immunoSEQ multiplex PCR; TCRdb's copy has only in-frame clones and lacks some. The repertoire consists of under 140,000 clones, with 80% to 95% occurring once and the leading ten covering about 0.51%. These TCRs' antigens remain unknown. The sample here was unstimulated CD8+ T cells sorted from spleen or lymph node cells, taken before intestinal transplant. The receptors originated from a human donor who received an intestinal transplant.

The genes are TRBV6-9 and TRBJ2-5, with D possibly matching TRBD2 (7 bases). Deletions cut 5 bases from V and 5 bases from J, with 15 bases between. The CDR3 consists of 14 residues. Germline CDR1 and CDR2: MNHGY and SVAAGI. CDR3 coding DNA: TGTGCCAGCAGTGAAGGTGGGAGGGGGGAGACCCAGTACTTC. Translating it yields CASSEGGRGETQYF.

The chain uses TRBV19 and TRBJ2-7; D gene unclear. This CDR3 region has 13 residues. The germline V gene has CDR1 LNHDA and CDR2 SQIVND (reference sequence). V lost 5 bases, J lost 1 base, and 9 bases lay in between. This CDR3 reads CASSPTGSYEQYF. In DNA form, the CDR3 reads TGTGCCAGTAGTCCGACTGGTTCCTACGAGCAGTACTTC. The full variable domain, in which reference TRBV19 and TRBJ2-7 provide the parts outside the CDR3, is DGGITQSPKYLFRKEGQNVTLSCEQNLNHDAMYWYRQDPGQGLRLIYYSQIVNDFQKGDIAEGYSVSREKKESFPLTVTSAQKNPTAFYLCASSPTGSYEQYFGPGTRLTVT.

The V gene is TRBV9, the J gene TRBJ2-7; 8 positions match TRBD2. The CDR3 is 16 residues long. V was clipped by 3 bases and J by 4 bases; unmatched bases: 12. From germline, CDR1 is SGDLS and CDR2 YYNGEE. CDR3 sequence reads: CASSEAVSGEMYEQYF. CDR3 coding DNA: TGTGCCAGCAGCGAGGCGGTTAGCGGGGAAATGTACGAGCAGTACTTC.

This sequence joins TRBV7-8 and TRBJ1-5, with 7 bases matching TRBD1. CDR1 and CDR2 from the germline V gene are SGHVS and FQNEAQ. CDR3 length equals 12 residues. CDR3 sequence reads: CVVGTVNQPQHF. The CDR3 bases are TGTGTCGTCGGGACAGTTAATCAGCCCCAGCATTTT.

This chain's CDR3 is CASSQGGWLSEAFF. For the CDR3, the DNA is TGTGCCAGCAGTCAGGGCGGGTGGTTGTCTGAAGCTTTCTTT. The gene calls are TRBV27 and TRBJ1-1; D may be TRBD1 (5 bases). Trimming stripped 5 bases from V and 6 bases from J, with 16 bases between. The CDR3 covers 14 residues. Germline values: CDR1 MNHEY, CDR2 SMNVEV (reference sequence).

The chain employs TRBV19 and TRBJ1-1; weak D call: TRBD1 (6 bases). V lost 8 bases to trimming and J lost 1 base, with 11 bases between them. This CDR3 region has 13 residues. The germline gives CDR1 LNHDA, CDR2 SQIVND (reference sequence). This CDR3 is CASGQTQNTEAFF. CDR3 nucleotide sequence: TGTGCCAGTGGACAGACCCAGAACACTGAAGCTTTCTTT.

This CDR3 reads CASSMAQSSYGYTF. The CDR3 DNA reads TGTGCCAGTAGTATGGCCCAGTCCTCATATGGCTACACCTTC. V is TRBV19 and J is TRBJ1-2; D remains ambiguous. The germline V gene encodes CDR1 LNHDA and CDR2 SQIVND (reference sequence). CDR3 length: 14 residues. Trimming cost V 3 bases and J 5 bases, with 13 bases left between them. The whole variable domain, filled in from reference TRBV19 and TRBJ1-2, reads DGGITQSPKYLFRKEGQNVTLSCEQNLNHDAMYWYRQDPGQGLRLIYYSQIVNDFQKGDIAEGYSVSREKKESFPLTVTSAQKNPTAFYLCASSMAQSSYGYTFGSGTRLTVV.

The chain uses TRBV6-5 and TRBJ2-3; D might be TRBD1 or TRBD2, each matching 6 bases. Germline CDR1 MNHEY, CDR2 SVGAGI. Trimming pared 6 bases from V and 1 base from J, leaving 11 bases between. The CDR3 has 14 amino acids. CDR3 sequence: CASSPRGGTDTQYF. The CDR3 DNA reads as TGTGCCAGCAGCCCGAGGGGGGGCACAGATACGCAGTATTTT.

The V call is TRBV6-5, the J call TRBJ1-2; TRBD1 is a possible D gene (6 bases). Trimming took 7 bases from V and 4 from J, leaving 16 bases between them. CDR1 is MNHEY and CDR2 is SVGAGI in the germline V gene. CDR3 length: 14 amino acids. The CDR3, as DNA: TGTGCCAGCACCTTAGGAGGGGGACTCTATGGCTACACCTTC. It is translated as CASTLGGGLYGYTF.

The rearrangement joins TRBV6-5 to TRBJ2-7, with 7 bases that match TRBD2. This CDR3 is 14 amino acids long. Unmatched junction bases numbered 4, after V lost 2 bases and J lost 3 bases. Germline CDR1 MNHEY, CDR2 SVGAGI. Written as DNA, the CDR3 is TGTGCCAGCAGTTACGGCGGGAGCGGCTACGAGCAGTACTTC. Its protein product is CASSYGGSGYEQYF.

There are a few counts of this clone. The chain has TRBV29-1 and TRBJ2-5, with D tentatively TRBD1 or TRBD2 (5 bases each). CDR3 length: 10 residues. The ends were cut back, 8 bases at V and 5 bases at J, with 9 bases in the middle. The germline V gene has CDR1 SQVTM and CDR2 ANQGSEA. The CDR3, as DNA: TGCAGCCTTGGGGGTGAGACCCAGTACTTC. Residues: CSLGGETQYF.

The chain is built from TRBV27 and TRBJ1-5; 8 bases line up with TRBD1. The V and J ends lost 5 bases and 4 bases, in that order; junction bases with no gene match: 10. From germline, CDR1 is MNHEY and CDR2 SMNVEV (reference sequence). This CDR3 spans 16 amino acids. The CDR3 DNA follows: TGTGCCAGCAGTCCCATAGGACAGGGTGGGAATCAGCCCCAGCATTTT. Its protein is CASSPIGQGGNQPQHF.

J is TRBJ1-6 and V is TRBV9; 7 bases map to TRBD1. Germline values: CDR1 SGDLS, CDR2 YYNGEE. The V gene end was trimmed by 0 bases and the J gene end by 6 bases; junction bases not matched to a gene: 3. There are 15 residues in the CDR3. The CDR3 spells CASSVGDRSNSPLHF. The CDR3 coding sequence is TGTGCCAGCAGCGTAGGGGACAGAAGTAATTCACCCCTCCACTTT.

The chain uses TRBV12-5 and TRBJ2-5; 10 bases map to TRBD2. The CDR3 is 16 amino acids. Germline values: CDR1 LGHNT, CDR2 FRNRAP. V dropped 0 bases and J dropped 3; count of bases not matched to a gene: 4. For the CDR3, the DNA is TGTGCTAGTGGTTTGGTAGGGCTAGCGGGAGAAGAGACCCAGTACTTC. Protein: CASGLVGLAGEETQYF.

This clone has just a few counts. The chain couples TRBV10-3 to TRBJ2-7, with 12 positions matching TRBD1. The CDR3 sequence is 13 residues long. From germline, CDR1 is ENHRY and CDR2 SYGVKD. With V trimmed by 11 bases and J by 6 bases, 8 bases remained unmatched. The CDR3 loop is CASGGQGAPEQYF. The CDR3 nucleotides read TGTGCCTCGGGGGGACAGGGGGCGCCCGAGCAGTACTTC.

V is TRBV2 and J is TRBJ2-1, with D unclear. The CDR3 runs to 13 residues. Trimming shortened V by 7 bases and J by 10 bases, and 17 bases separated the two germline ends. Germline lookup yields CDR1 SNHLY and CDR2 FYNNEI. As DNA, the CDR3 is TGTGCCAGCACCCTTAGTCCAGAGATGGAGCAGTTCTTC. Its translation is CASTLSPEMEQFF.

The CDR3 reads CASSYSNGQGTEFF. In DNA, the CDR3 is TGTGCCAGCAGTTACTCGAACGGTCAGGGAACTGAGTTCTTC. This chain joins TRBV6-5 and TRBJ2-1; perhaps TRBD1 as D (5 bases). The V and J ends lost 0 bases and 14 bases respectively, with 17 bases between them. This CDR3 contains 14 residues. The V gene's germline CDR1 is MNHEY and CDR2 SVGAGI.

The V and J genes are TRBV7-9 and TRBJ2-3; no clear D. Trimming removed 2 bases at V and 4 bases at J, with 7 bases between. Per the germline V gene, CDR1 is SEHNR and CDR2 is FQNEAQ (reference sequence). The CDR3 loop spans 13 amino acids. CDR3 bases: TGTGCCAGCAGCTTAAATTTCCCAGATACGCAGTATTTT. The encoded protein is CASSLNFPDTQYF.

The chain uses TRBV2 and TRBJ2-7; D not certain. Trimming left V 8 bases short and J 3 bases short, with 5 bases between. There are 10 residues in the CDR3. CDR1 is SNHLY, CDR2 FYNNEI, per germline. In nucleotides, the CDR3 is TGTGCCAGCCGTAGCTACGAGCAGTACTTC. It specifies CASRSYEQYF.

The gene calls are TRBV6-6 and TRBJ2-3, with 7 bases matching TRBD2. CDR3 length equals 14 residues. The ends lost 8 bases at V and 1 base at J; junction bases unmatched: 6. CDR1 is MNHNY, CDR2 SVGAGI, per germline (reference sequence). The CDR3 DNA follows: TGTGCCAGCCATAGGGGAGGGGGCACAGATACGCAGTATTTT. Translated, it gives CASHRGGGTDTQYF.

This clone was seen only once. The chain joins TRBV27 to TRBJ2-7, with no clear D. The CDR3 is made up of 16 amino acids. Germline assignment: CDR1 MNHEY and CDR2 SMNVEV (reference sequence). The V gene lost 2 bases and the J gene lost 1 base, with 15 bases spanning the gap. The chain's CDR3 is CASSLIGGPNSYEQYF. Here the CDR3 DNA reads TGTGCCAGCAGTTTAATTGGCGGCCCCAATTCCTACGAGCAGTACTTC.

The rearrangement uses TRBV14 and TRBJ2-7; D might be TRBD1 or TRBD2, each matching 5 bases. Trimming pared 5 bases from V and 3 bases from J, leaving 11 bases between. The germline gives CDR1 SGHDN, CDR2 FVKESK. This CDR3 spans 13 amino acids. The CDR3 nucleotides read TGTGCCAGCAGCGGGACGGAGAACTACGAGCAGTACTTC. Its translation is CASSGTENYEQYF.

The V gene is TRBV28, the J gene TRBJ2-1, with D possibly being TRBD1 or TRBD2 (5 bases each). The CDR3 spans 14 residues. Germline values: CDR1 MDHEN, CDR2 SYDVKM. The V gene lost 7 bases and the J gene lost 6 bases, with 16 bases spanning the gap. The CDR3 coding sequence is TGTGCCAGCATCCCGACCGGGGCCGGCAATGAGCAGTTCTTC. Its translation is CASIPTGAGNEQFF.

V gene TRBV5-1 combines with J gene TRBJ1-1; possible D gene TRBD1, 5 bases. The V and J ends lost 4 bases and 4 bases respectively, with 14 bases between them. CDR1 is SGHRS and CDR2 is YFSETQ in the germline V gene. There are 14 residues in the CDR3. The CDR3 loop is CASSQGMGVTEAFF. In DNA, the CDR3 is TGCGCCAGCAGCCAGGGAATGGGGGTCACTGAAGCTTTCTTT.

The chain has TRBV9 and TRBJ1-2; D is possibly TRBD1 (5 bases). In germline, CDR1 is SGDLS, CDR2 YYNGEE. V was cut by 1 base and J by 1 base, with 11 bases left in between. This CDR3 contains 15 residues. CDR3 protein: CASSVWGLGNYGYTF. CDR3 DNA sequence: TGTGCCAGCAGCGTATGGGGGTTAGGTAACTATGGCTACACCTTC.

This chain links TRBV5-6 with TRBJ2-1, with 10 bases lining up with TRBD1. From germline, CDR1 is SGHDT and CDR2 YYEEEE. V lost 4 bases and J lost 6; bases outside the gene matches: 13. The CDR3 covers 17 residues. The CDR3 DNA follows: TGTGCCAGCAGCCCGGAAGGGACAGGGGCTCTCATCAATGAGCAGTTCTTC. Translation: CASSPEGTGALINEQFF.

This sequence joins TRBV6-6 and TRBJ2-4, with TRBD1 identical over 10 bases. The CDR3 sequence is 16 residues long. CDR1 is MNHNY and CDR2 is SVGAGI in the germline V gene (reference sequence). The J segment lost 5 bases and the V segment lost 2 bases, leaving 6 bases of the junction unmatched. The CDR3 protein is CASSYLSGTGENIQYF. CDR3 bases: TGTGCCAGCAGTTACCTATCCGGGACAGGGGAAAACATTCAGTACTTC.

This clone appeared a single time. J is TRBJ2-7 and V is TRBV19; TRBD2 matches 12 bases. The germline V gene encodes CDR1 LNHDA and CDR2 SQIVND (reference sequence). J was trimmed by 2 bases and V by 5 bases; bases with no gene match: 4. The length of the CDR3 is 15 residues. This chain's CDR3 is CASSLSSGRAYEQYF. Written as DNA, the CDR3 is TGTGCCAGTAGTCTTTCTAGCGGGAGGGCCTACGAGCAGTACTTC. The full variable domain, in which reference TRBV19 and TRBJ2-7 provide the parts outside the CDR3, is DGGITQSPKYLFRKEGQNVTLSCEQNLNHDAMYWYRQDPGQGLRLIYYSQIVNDFQKGDIAEGYSVSREKKESFPLTVTSAQKNPTAFYLCASSLSSGRAYEQYFGPGTRLTVT.

V and J are TRBV7-9 and TRBJ2-7; D not resolved. From germline, CDR1 is SEHNR and CDR2 FQNEAQ (reference sequence). V was cut by 4 bases and J by 6 bases, with 16 bases left in between. CDR3 length: 14 amino acids. The CDR3 is CASSSSTAILEQYF. As DNA, the CDR3 is TGTGCCAGCAGCTCCAGTACGGCGATACTCGAGCAGTACTTC.

The sample holds one count of this clone. DNA of the CDR3: TGCGCCAGCAGCTTGAGGGGAGAGCAGTACTTC. Translation: CASSLRGEQYF. V and J are TRBV5-1 and TRBJ2-7; weak D call: TRBD1 (5 bases). The CDR3 has 11 amino acids. Germline V gene lookup returns CDR1 SGHRS and CDR2 YFSETQ. V shed 1 base and J shed 7 bases, with 6 bases lying between them.